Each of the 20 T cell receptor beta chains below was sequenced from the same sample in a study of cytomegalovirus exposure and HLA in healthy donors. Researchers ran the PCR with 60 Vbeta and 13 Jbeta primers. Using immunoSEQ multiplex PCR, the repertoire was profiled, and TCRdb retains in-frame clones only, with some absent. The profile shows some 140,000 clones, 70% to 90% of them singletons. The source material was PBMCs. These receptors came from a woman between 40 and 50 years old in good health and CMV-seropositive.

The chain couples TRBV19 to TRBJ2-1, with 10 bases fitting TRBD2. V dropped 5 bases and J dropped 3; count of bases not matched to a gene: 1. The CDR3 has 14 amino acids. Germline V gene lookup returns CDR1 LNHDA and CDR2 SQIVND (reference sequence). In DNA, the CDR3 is TGTGCCAGTAGTCAGCGGGAGGGCTACAATGAGCAGTTCTTC. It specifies CASSQREGYNEQFF. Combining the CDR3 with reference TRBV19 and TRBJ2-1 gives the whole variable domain DGGITQSPKYLFRKEGQNVTLSCEQNLNHDAMYWYRQDPGQGLRLIYYSQIVNDFQKGDIAEGYSVSREKKESFPLTVTSAQKNPTAFYLCASSQREGYNEQFFGPGTRLTVL.

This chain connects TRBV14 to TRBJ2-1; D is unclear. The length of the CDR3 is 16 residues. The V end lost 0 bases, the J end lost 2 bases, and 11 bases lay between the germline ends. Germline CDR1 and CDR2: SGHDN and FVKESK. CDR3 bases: TGTGCCAGCAGCCAAGACTACGGAGAGGCCTACAATGAGCAGTTCTTC. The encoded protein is CASSQDYGEAYNEQFF.

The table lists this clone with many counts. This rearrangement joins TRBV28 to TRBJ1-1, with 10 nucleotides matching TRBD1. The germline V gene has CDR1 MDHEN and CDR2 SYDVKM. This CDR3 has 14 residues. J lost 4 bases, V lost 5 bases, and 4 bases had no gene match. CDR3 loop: CASSLRTGGTEAFF. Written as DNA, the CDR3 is TGTGCCAGCAGTCTCCGGACAGGGGGCACTGAAGCTTTCTTT.

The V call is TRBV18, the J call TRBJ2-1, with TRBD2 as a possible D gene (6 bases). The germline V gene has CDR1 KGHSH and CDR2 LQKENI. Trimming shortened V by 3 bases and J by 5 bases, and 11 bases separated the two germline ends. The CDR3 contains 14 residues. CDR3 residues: CASSPLTRNNEQFF. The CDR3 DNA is TGTGCCAGCTCACCCCTGACTAGAAACAATGAGCAGTTCTTC.

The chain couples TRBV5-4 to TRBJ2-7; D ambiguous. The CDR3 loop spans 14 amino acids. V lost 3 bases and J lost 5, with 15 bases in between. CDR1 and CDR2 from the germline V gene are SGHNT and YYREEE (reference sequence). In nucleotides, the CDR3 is TGTGCCAGCAGCTCAGCCGCAGCGAGGAACGAGCAGTACTTC. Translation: CASSSAAARNEQYF.

This chain's CDR3 is CASRGRGSGQPQHF. The CDR3 DNA follows: TGTGCCAGTAGAGGGCGGGGGTCAGGTCAGCCCCAGCATTTT. This chain links TRBV19 with TRBJ1-5; possibly TRBD1 for D (5 bases). Trimming left V 6 bases short and J 6 bases short, with 15 bases between. The CDR3 totals 14 residues. Germline V gene sequence: CDR1 LNHDA, CDR2 SQIVND (reference sequence).

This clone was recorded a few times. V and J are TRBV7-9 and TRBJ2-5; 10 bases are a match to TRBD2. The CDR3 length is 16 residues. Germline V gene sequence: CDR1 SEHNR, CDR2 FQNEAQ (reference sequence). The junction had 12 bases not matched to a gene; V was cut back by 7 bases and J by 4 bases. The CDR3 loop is CASTLVASGSSETQYF. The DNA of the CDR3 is TGTGCCAGCACCCTGGTGGCTAGCGGGAGTTCAGAGACCCAGTACTTC.

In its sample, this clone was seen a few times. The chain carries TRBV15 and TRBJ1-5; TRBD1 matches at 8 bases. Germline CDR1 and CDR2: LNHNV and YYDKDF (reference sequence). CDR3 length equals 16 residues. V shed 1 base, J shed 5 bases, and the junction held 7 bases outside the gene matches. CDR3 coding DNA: TGTGCCACCAGCAGAGTGGAAAAGACAGGGGATCAGCCCCAGCATTTT. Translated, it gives CATSRVEKTGDQPQHF.

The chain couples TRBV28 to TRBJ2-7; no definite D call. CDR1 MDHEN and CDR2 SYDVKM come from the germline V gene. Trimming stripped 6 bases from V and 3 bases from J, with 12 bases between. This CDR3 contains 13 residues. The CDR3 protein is CASRRPNSYEQYF. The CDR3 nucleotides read TGTGCCAGCAGAAGGCCAAACAGCTACGAGCAGTACTTC.

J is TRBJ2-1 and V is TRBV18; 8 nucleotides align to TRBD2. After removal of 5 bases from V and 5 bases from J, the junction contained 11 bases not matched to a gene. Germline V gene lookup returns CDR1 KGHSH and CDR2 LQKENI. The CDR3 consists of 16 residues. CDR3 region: CASSTTGTSLNNEQFF. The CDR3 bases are TGTGCCAGCTCAACCACCGGGACTAGTCTCAACAATGAGCAGTTCTTC.

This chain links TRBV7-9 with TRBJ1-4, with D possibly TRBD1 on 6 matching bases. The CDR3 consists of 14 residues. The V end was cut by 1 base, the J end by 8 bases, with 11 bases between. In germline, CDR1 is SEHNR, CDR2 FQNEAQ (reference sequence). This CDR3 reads CASSLGTDGEKLFF. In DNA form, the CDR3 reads TGTGCCAGCAGCTTAGGGACAGATGGGGAAAAACTGTTTTTT.

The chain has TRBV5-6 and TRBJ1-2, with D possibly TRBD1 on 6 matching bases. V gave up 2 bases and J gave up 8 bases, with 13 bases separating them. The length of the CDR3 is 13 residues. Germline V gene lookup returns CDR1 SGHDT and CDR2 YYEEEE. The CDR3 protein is CASSFGQGRGYTF. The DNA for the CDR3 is TGTGCCAGCAGCTTCGGGCAGGGGCGCGGCTACACCTTC.

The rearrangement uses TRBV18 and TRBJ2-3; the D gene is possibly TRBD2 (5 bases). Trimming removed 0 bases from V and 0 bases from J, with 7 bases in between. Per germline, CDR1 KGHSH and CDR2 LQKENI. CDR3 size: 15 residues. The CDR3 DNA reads TGTGCCAGCTCACCACCCTCGGGGAGCACAGATACGCAGTATTTT. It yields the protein CASSPPSGSTDTQYF.

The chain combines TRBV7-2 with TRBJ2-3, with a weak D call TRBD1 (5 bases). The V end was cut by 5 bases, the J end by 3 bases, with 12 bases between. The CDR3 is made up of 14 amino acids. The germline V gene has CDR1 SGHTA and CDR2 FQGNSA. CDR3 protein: CASSPEPGTDTQYF. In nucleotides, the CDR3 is TGTGCCAGCAGCCCGGAACCAGGGACAGATACGCAGTATTTT.

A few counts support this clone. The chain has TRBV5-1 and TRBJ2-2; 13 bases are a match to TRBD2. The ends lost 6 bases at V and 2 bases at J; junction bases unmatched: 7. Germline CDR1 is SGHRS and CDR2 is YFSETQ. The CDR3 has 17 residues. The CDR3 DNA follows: TGCGCCAGCAACCTTAGGGGACTAGCGGGAAACACCGGGGAGCTGTTTTTT. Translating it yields CASNLRGLAGNTGELFF. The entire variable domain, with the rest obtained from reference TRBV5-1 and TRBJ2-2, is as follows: KAGVTQTPRYLIKTRGQQVTLSCSPISGHRSVSWYQQTPGQGLQFLFEYFSETQRNKGNFPGRFSGRQFSNSRSEMNVSTLELGDSALYLCASNLRGLAGNTGELFFGEGSRLTVL.

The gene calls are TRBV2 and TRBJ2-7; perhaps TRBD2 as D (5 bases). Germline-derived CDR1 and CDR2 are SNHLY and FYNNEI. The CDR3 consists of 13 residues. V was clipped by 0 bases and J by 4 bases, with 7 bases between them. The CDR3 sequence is CASSEADFYEQYF. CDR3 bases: TGTGCCAGCAGTGAAGCGGACTTTTACGAGCAGTACTTC.

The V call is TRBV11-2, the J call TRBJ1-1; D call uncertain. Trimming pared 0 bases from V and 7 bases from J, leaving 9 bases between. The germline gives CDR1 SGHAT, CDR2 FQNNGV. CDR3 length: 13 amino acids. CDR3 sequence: CASSLDALGEAFF. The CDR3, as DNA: TGTGCCAGCAGCTTAGATGCTCTAGGTGAAGCTTTCTTT.

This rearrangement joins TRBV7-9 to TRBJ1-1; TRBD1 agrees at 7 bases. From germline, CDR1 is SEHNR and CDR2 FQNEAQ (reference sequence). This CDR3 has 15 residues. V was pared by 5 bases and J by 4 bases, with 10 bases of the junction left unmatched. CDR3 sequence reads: CASSPIDRDGTEAFF. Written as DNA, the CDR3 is TGTGCCAGCAGCCCAATTGACAGGGATGGCACTGAAGCTTTCTTT.

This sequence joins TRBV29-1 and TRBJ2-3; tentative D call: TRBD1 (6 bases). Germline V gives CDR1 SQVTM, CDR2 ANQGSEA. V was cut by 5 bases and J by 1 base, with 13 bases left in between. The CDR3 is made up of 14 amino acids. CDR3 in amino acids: CSVQSGVGTDTQYF. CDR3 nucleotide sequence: TGCAGCGTTCAATCAGGGGTTGGCACAGATACGCAGTATTTT.

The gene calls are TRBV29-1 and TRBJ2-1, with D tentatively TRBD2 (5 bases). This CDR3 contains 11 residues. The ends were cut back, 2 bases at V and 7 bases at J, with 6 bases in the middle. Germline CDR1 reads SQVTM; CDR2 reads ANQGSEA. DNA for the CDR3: TGCAGCGTTGAAAGCGGAAATGAGCAGTTCTTC. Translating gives CSVESGNEQFF.